These 17 T cell receptor beta chains originate from one sample sequenced in a study of post-analysis software for immune sequencing data. Broader study findings: Four or five TRBV segments, including TRBV5-6, TRBV5-1 and TRBV20-1, were more frequent in patients than controls.

Unique molecular identifiers were carried by the TCR beta cDNA libraries. MiXCR was run by TCRdb on the PCR reads, yielding one entry per CDR3 protein. This table holds about 460,000 distinct CDR3 sequences, under 55% found once. These receptors' targets are unknown. Material: blood. The source of these receptors is a girl aged 5 to 17 with multiple sclerosis.

This chain connects TRBV6-1 to TRBJ2-5; D is unresolved. The V end was cut by 2 bases, the J end by 2 bases, with 9 bases between. The V gene's germline CDR1 is MNHNS and CDR2 SASEGT. The CDR3 totals 14 residues. CDR3 residues: CASSEFAVQETQYF. The CDR3 DNA is TGTGCCAGCAGTGAATTCGCGGTACAAGAGACCCAGTACTTC.

Notes on this clonotype: Sequence at one end of the junction differs from germline and may be a read error. The V and J genes are TRBV2 and TRBJ2-7; the D gene could be TRBD1 or TRBD2 (5 bases each). Per the germline V gene, CDR1 is SNHLY and CDR2 is FYNNEI. CDR3 length equals 12 residues. The DNA for the CDR3 is TGTGCCGGCCGGGACGGGTCCTATGAGCAGTACTTC. This translates into CAGRDGSYEQYF.

This clonotype was recorded a few times. The chain has TRBV5-1 and TRBJ2-3; D may be TRBD1 (6 bases). In germline, CDR1 is SGHRS, CDR2 YFSETQ. The CDR3 has 14 residues. V was shortened by 6 bases and J by 2 bases, with 13 bases between the two germline ends. The CDR3 region is CASTPDSPTDTQYF. For the CDR3, the DNA is TGCGCCAGCACCCCGGACAGTCCCACAGATACGCAGTATTTT.

This clonotype was counted only a few times. V usage is TRBV15 and J usage is TRBJ2-3; 8 bases map to TRBD1. The length of the CDR3 is 14 residues. CDR1 LNHNV and CDR2 YYDKDF come from the germline V gene (reference sequence). The V gene end was trimmed by 5 bases and the J gene end by 5 bases; junction bases not matched to a gene: 6. The CDR3 protein is CATSLNRGRDTQYF. CDR3 in DNA: TGTGCCACCAGCCTGAACAGGGGGAGAGATACGCAGTATTTT.

The chain is built from TRBV7-9 and TRBJ2-7; D is possibly TRBD2 (6 bases). Germline values: CDR1 SEHNR, CDR2 FQNEAQ (reference sequence). Trimming cost V 0 bases and J 0 bases, with 15 bases left between them. The CDR3 is made up of 17 amino acids. The CDR3 DNA follows: TGTGCCAGCAGCTTAGCTTCCCTGGGACTGGACTCCTACGAGCAGTACTTC. Translated, it gives CASSLASLGLDSYEQYF.

The CDR3 sequence: CASSLVLAGAGSYEQYF. CDR3 coding DNA: TGCGCCAGCAGCTTGGTTCTAGCGGGGGCGGGCTCCTACGAGCAGTACTTC. The chain combines TRBV5-1 with TRBJ2-7; TRBD2 agrees at 10 bases. V shed 0 bases, J shed 0 bases, and the junction held 6 bases outside the gene matches. The V gene's germline CDR1 is SGHRS and CDR2 YFSETQ. This CDR3 comprises 17 residues.

The chain combines TRBV20-1 with TRBJ2-7, with a weak D call TRBD1 (5 bases). Germline CDR1 and CDR2: DFQATT and SNEGSKA (reference sequence). The CDR3 has 14 residues. The V gene lost 6 bases and the J gene lost 3 bases, with 18 bases spanning the gap. CDR3 region: CSASWGSSLYEQYF. The CDR3 DNA reads as TGCAGTGCCTCCTGGGGCAGCTCCCTCTACGAGCAGTACTTC.

The chain couples TRBV20-1 to TRBJ2-7; TRBD2 is a possible D gene (5 bases). The germline V gene has CDR1 DFQATT and CDR2 SNEGSKA (reference sequence). The V gene lost 1 base and the J gene lost 0 bases, with 7 bases spanning the gap. CDR3 length: 13 residues. The CDR3: CSARGENSYEQYF. The CDR3, as DNA: TGCAGTGCTAGAGGGGAGAACTCCTACGAGCAGTACTTC.

V usage is TRBV29-1 and J usage is TRBJ2-4; 10 positions agree with TRBD1. This CDR3 is 12 amino acids long. Per the germline V gene, CDR1 is SQVTM and CDR2 is ANQGSEA. The J segment lost 7 bases and the V segment lost 6 bases, leaving 3 bases of the junction unmatched. The CDR3 loop reads CSVLDRGNIQYF. CDR3 nucleotides: TGCAGCGTACTGGACAGGGGGAACATTCAGTACTTC.

V usage is TRBV20-1 and J usage is TRBJ2-6, with 11 bases identical to TRBD1. The V and J ends lost 6 bases and 2 bases, in that order; junction bases with no gene match: 6. CDR1 is DFQATT, CDR2 SNEGSKA, per germline (reference sequence). This CDR3 spans 16 amino acids. The CDR3: CSAKGQGGPGANVLTF. In DNA form, the CDR3 reads TGCAGTGCCAAGGGACAGGGGGGTCCTGGGGCCAACGTCCTGACTTTC.

The chain employs TRBV13 and TRBJ2-7; weak D call: TRBD2 (6 bases). Looked up from germline, CDR1 is PRHDT and CDR2 is FYEKMQ (reference sequence). The CDR3 contains 14 residues. Trimming took off 2 bases at V and 7 bases at J, with 15 bases between the two ends. The CDR3, as DNA: TGTGCCAGCAGCTTAAGGACGGGAGATAATGAGCAGTACTTC. Amino acids: CASSLRTGDNEQYF.

V usage is TRBV28 and J usage is TRBJ2-3; D is unresolved. V dropped 7 bases and J dropped 6 bases, with 8 bases sitting between them. The CDR3 is made up of 11 amino acids. Germline V gene sequence: CDR1 MDHEN, CDR2 SYDVKM. The CDR3 loop reads CASISGDTQYF. In DNA, the CDR3 is TGTGCCAGCATTTCGGGCGATACGCAGTATTTT.

The gene calls are TRBV12-3 or TRBV12-4 and TRBJ2-1; the match to TRBD2 covers 10 bases. There are 15 residues in the CDR3. V lost 5 bases, J lost 7 bases, and 8 bases stayed unmatched. CDR3 bases: TGTGCCAGCAGTGCTAGCGGGAGCATGGAGAATGAGCAGTTCTTC. Protein sequence: CASSASGSMENEQFF.

The chain links TRBV5-6 to TRBJ2-2, with D unresolved. The CDR3 spans 15 residues. Germline CDR1 reads SGHDT; CDR2 reads YYEEEE. Trimming removed 0 bases at V and 1 base at J, with 7 bases between. The CDR3 sequence: CASSLAAWNTGELFF. The CDR3, as DNA: TGTGCCAGCAGCTTGGCCGCATGGAACACCGGGGAGCTGTTTTTT.

This clonotype occurred a few times. The CDR3 region has the DNA TGTGCCAGCAGTCAGAGGGGTTCACCCCTCCACTTT. Translated: CASSQRGSPLHF. V usage is TRBV28 and J usage is TRBJ1-6; the D gene is possibly TRBD1 (5 bases). V lost 5 bases to trimming and J lost 9 bases, with 8 bases between them. The CDR3 loop spans 12 amino acids. Germline V gene lookup returns CDR1 MDHEN and CDR2 SYDVKM.

This clonotype occurred a few times. This rearrangement joins TRBV9 to TRBJ1-2, with D maybe TRBD1 (5 bases). Trimming removed 2 bases from V and 7 bases from J, with 9 bases in between. This CDR3 has 12 residues. The V gene's germline CDR1 is SGDLS and CDR2 YYNGEE. The CDR3 DNA sequence: TGTGCCAGCAGCGTTAACACAGGTGGCTACACCTTC. It translates to CASSVNTGGYTF.

This rearrangement joins TRBV4-1 to TRBJ1-4; 8 bases agree with TRBD1. CDR1 and CDR2 from the germline V gene are MGHRA and YSYEKL. Losses at the gene ends were 2 bases for V and 8 bases for J; bases not matched to a gene: 10. This CDR3 is built from 16 residues. CDR3: CASSQPGQGMGEKLFF. The CDR3 DNA reads as TGCGCCAGCAGCCAACCCGGACAGGGCATGGGCGAAAAACTGTTTTTT.